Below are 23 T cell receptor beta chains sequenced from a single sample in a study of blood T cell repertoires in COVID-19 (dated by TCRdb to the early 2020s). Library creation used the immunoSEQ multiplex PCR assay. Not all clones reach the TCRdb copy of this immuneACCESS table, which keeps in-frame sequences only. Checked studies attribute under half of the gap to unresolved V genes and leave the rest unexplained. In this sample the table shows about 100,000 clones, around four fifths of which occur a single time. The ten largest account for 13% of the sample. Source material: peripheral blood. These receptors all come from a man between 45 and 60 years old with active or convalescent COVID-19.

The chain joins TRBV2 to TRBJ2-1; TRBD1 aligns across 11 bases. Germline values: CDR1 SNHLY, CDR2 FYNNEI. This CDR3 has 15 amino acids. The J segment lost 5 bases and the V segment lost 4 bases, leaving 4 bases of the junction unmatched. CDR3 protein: CASSVGTGGNNEQFF. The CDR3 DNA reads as TGTGCCAGCAGTGTCGGGACAGGGGGGAACAATGAGCAGTTCTTC.

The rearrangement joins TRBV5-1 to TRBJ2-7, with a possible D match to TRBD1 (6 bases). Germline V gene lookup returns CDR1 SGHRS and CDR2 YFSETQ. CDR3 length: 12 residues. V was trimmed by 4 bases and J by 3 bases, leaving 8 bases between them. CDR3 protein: CASSQDSYEQYF. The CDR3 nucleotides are TGCGCCAGCAGCCAGGACAGCTACGAGCAGTACTTC.

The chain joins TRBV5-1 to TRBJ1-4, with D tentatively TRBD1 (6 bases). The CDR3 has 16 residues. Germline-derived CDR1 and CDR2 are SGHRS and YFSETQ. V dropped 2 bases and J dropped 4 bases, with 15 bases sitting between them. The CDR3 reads CASSFYGQPLNEKLFF. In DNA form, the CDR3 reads TGCGCCAGCAGCTTCTATGGACAGCCCCTTAATGAAAAACTGTTTTTT.

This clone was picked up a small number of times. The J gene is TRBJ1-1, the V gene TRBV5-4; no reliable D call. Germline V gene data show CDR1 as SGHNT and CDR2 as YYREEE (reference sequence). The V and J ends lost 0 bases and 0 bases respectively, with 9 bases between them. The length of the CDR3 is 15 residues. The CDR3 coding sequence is TGTGCCAGCAGCTTGGAACAGACCATGAACACTGAAGCTTTCTTT. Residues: CASSLEQTMNTEAFF.

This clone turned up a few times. DNA of the CDR3: TGCAGCGTGGGACTAGGAACCGGGGAGCTGTTTTTT. Translating it yields CSVGLGTGELFF. This chain connects TRBV29-1 to TRBJ2-2, with 8 bases fitting TRBD2. This CDR3 is 12 amino acids long. The J segment lost 5 bases and the V segment lost 6 bases, leaving 2 bases of the junction unmatched. Germline-derived CDR1 and CDR2 are SQVTM and ANQGSEA.

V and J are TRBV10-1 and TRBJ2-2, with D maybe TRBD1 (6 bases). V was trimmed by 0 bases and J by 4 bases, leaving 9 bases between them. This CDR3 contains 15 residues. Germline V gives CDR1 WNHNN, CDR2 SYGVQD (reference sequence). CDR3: CASSESRGTTGELFF. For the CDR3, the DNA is TGCGCCAGCAGTGAGTCCAGGGGAACCACCGGGGAGCTGTTTTTT.

CDR3 in DNA: TGTGCCAGCGCCCGAGGGTCAGTGAGTACAGATACGCAGTATTTT. Amino acid sequence: CASARGSVSTDTQYF. The genes are TRBV7-3 and TRBJ2-3; possibly TRBD2 for D (5 bases). Germline loops: CDR1 SGHTA, CDR2 FQGTGA. V shed 8 bases and J shed 3 bases, with 18 bases lying between them. The CDR3 extends over 15 amino acids.

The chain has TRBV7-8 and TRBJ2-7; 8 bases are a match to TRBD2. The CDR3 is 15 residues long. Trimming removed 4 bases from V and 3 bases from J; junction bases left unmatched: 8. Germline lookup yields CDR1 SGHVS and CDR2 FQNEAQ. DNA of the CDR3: TGTGCCAGCAGCTCAGAACTAGCGGAAGACTACGAGCAGTACTTC. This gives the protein CASSSELAEDYEQYF.

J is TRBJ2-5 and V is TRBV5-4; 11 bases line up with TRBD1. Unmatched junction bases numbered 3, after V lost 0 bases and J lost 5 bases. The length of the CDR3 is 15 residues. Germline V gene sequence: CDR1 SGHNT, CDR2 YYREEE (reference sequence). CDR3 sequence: CASSLEDRGHETQYF. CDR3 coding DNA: TGTGCCAGCAGCTTGGAGGACAGGGGGCATGAGACCCAGTACTTC.

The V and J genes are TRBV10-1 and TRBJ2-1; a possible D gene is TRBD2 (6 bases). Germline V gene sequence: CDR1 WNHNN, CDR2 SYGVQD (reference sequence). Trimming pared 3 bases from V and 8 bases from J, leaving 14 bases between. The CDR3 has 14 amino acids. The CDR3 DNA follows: TGCGCCAGCAGTGATGGCGGGATTGAGGATGAGCAGTTCTTC. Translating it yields CASSDGGIEDEQFF.

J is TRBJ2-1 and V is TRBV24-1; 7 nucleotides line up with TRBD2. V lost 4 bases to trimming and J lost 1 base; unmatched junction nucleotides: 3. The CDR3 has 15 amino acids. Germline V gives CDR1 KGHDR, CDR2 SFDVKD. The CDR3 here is CATSEPAGSYNEQFF. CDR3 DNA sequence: TGTGCCACCAGTGAGCCAGCGGGATCCTACAATGAGCAGTTCTTC.

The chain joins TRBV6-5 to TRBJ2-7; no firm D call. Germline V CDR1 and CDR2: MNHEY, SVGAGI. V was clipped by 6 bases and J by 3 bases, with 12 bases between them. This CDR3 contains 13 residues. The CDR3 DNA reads TGTGCCAGCAGCTTCCCAGGTAGCTACGAGCAGTACTTC. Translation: CASSFPGSYEQYF.

The CDR3 reads CSATPDGVNTEAFF. CDR3 nucleotide sequence: TGCAGCGCAACTCCCGACGGAGTGAACACTGAAGCTTTCTTT. The rearrangement uses TRBV29-1 and TRBJ1-1; no clear D. This CDR3 contains 14 residues. V was pared by 7 bases and J by 0 bases, with 15 bases between. CDR1 and CDR2 (germline): SQVTM, ANQGSEA.

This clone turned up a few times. Here the CDR3 DNA reads TGTGCCAGCAGTGGGGGACAGGGGGCGATTAGGGCTTTCTTT. As protein: CASSGGQGAIRAFF. The V gene is TRBV2, the J gene TRBJ1-1, with TRBD1 identical over 12 bases. Germline CDR1 reads SNHLY; CDR2 reads FYNNEI. The CDR3 totals 14 residues. Trimming took 4 bases from V and 11 from J; bases not matched to a gene: 8. The full variable domain, rest sourced from reference TRBV2 and TRBJ1-1, is EPEVTQTPSHQVTQMGQEVILRCVPISNHLYFYWYRQILGQKVEFLVSFYNNEISEKSEIFDDQFSVERPDGSNFTLKIRSTKLEDSAMYFCASSGGQGAIRAFFGQGTRLTVV.

CDR3 protein: CASSKEPGQGANTQYF. The CDR3 nucleotides read TGTGCCAGCAGCAAAGAGCCGGGACAGGGGGCCAATACGCAGTATTTT. The genes are TRBV21-1 and TRBJ2-3; TRBD1, as called in the table, went unchecked against the DNA. TRBV21-1 is designated a pseudogene. This CDR3 comprises 16 residues.

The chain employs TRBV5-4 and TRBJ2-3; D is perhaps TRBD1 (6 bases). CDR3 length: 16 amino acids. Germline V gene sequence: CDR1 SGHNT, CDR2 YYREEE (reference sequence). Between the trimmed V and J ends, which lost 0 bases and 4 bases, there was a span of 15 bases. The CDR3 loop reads CASSLAGRGQADTQYF. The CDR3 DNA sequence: TGTGCCAGCAGCTTGGCCGGCAGGGGTCAAGCAGATACGCAGTATTTT.

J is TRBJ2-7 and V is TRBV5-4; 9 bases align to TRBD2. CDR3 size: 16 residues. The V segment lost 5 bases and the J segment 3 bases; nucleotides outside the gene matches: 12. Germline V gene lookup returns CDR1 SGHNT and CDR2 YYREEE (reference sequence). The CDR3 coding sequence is TGTGCCAGCAGTCAGGACTTGACTAGCGGAAGCTACGAGCAGTACTTC. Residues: CASSQDLTSGSYEQYF.

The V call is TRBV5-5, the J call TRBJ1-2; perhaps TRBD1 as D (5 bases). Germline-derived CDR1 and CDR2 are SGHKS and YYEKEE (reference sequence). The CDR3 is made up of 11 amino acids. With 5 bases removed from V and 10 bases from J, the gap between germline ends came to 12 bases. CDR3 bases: TGTGCCAGCAGAAGGACATCTAACTACACCTTC. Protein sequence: CASRRTSNYTF.

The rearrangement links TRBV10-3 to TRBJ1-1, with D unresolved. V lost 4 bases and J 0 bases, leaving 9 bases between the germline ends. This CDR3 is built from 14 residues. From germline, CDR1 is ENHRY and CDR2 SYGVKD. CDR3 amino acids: CAISGALMNTEAFF. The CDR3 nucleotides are TGTGCCATCAGTGGGGCACTGATGAACACTGAAGCTTTCTTT.

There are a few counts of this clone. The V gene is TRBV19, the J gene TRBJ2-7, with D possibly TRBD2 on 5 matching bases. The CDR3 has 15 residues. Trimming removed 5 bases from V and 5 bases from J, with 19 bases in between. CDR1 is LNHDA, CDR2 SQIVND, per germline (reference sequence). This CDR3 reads CASSPVPPGFNEQYF. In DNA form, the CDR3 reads TGTGCCAGTAGTCCCGTTCCCCCGGGGTTCAACGAGCAGTACTTC.

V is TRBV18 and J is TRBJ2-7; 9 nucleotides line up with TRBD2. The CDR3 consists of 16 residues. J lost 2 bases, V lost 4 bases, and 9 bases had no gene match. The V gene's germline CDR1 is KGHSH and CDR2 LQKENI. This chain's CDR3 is CASSRGLAPLAYEQYF. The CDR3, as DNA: TGTGCCAGCTCACGGGGACTAGCTCCCCTGGCCTACGAGCAGTACTTC.

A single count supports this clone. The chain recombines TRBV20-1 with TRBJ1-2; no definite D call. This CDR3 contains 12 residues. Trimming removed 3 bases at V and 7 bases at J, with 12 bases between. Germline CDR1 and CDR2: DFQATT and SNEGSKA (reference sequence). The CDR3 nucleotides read TGCAGTGCTAGTTCAGGTTTAAGTGGCTACACCTTC. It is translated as CSASSGLSGYTF.

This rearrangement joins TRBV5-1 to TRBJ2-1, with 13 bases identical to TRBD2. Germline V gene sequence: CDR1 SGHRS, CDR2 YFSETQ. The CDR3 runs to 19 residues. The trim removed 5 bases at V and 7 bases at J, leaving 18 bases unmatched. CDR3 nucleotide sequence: TGCGCCAGCAGTGGCGGGACTAGCGGGATAAGGGGGGCGGGAAATGAGCAGTTCTTC. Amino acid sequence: CASSGGTSGIRGAGNEQFF.